The 8 T cell receptor beta chains presented below share a single source sample, sequenced in a study of cytomegalovirus exposure and HLA in healthy donors. 60 Vbeta and 13 Jbeta primers were used in PCR. Profiling relied on immunoSEQ multiplex PCR, and the TCRdb table lists in-frame clones only, not all of them. The repertoire includes 160,000 or so clones, approximately 86% of them detected once, and approximately 2% sits in the top ten. The sequenced sample consisted of PBMCs. The receptor set was obtained from a woman aged 18-29 years in good health and CMV-seronegative.

This clone was recorded once. V is TRBV29-1 and J is TRBJ2-7; possible D gene TRBD2, 5 bases. Trimming took off 3 bases at V and 4 bases at J, with 25 bases between the two ends. CDR3 length: 17 amino acids. Germline CDR1 and CDR2: SQVTM and ANQGSEA. Here the CDR3 reads CSVDHCPERLWRYEQYF. CDR3 bases: TGCAGCGTTGACCACTGCCCCGAAAGACTTTGGAGGTACGAGCAGTACTTC.

J is TRBJ2-7 and V is TRBV7-6; D is possibly TRBD1 (5 bases). The V end lost 2 bases, the J end lost 3 bases, and 5 bases lay between the germline ends. This CDR3 has 12 amino acids. Germline-derived CDR1 and CDR2 are SGHVS and FNYEAQ. The CDR3 protein is CASSLQGYEQYF. CDR3 coding DNA: TGTGCCAGCAGCTTACAGGGCTACGAGCAGTACTTC.

This chain connects TRBV30 to TRBJ1-1; 8 bases align to TRBD1. Germline CDR1 and CDR2: GTSNPN and SVGIG (reference sequence). This CDR3 contains 14 residues. The J segment lost 1 base and the V segment lost 2 bases, leaving 3 bases of the junction unmatched. As DNA, the CDR3 is TGTGCCTGGAGTCCAGGGGGCGCGAACACTGAAGCTTTCTTT. This encodes CAWSPGGANTEAFF.

The rearrangement links TRBV19 to TRBJ1-1, with D uncertain. The germline V and J ends were trimmed by 4 bases and 1 base, with 7 bases remaining between them. This CDR3 is built from 13 residues. Germline V CDR1 and CDR2: LNHDA, SQIVND (reference sequence). Here the CDR3 DNA reads TGTGCCAGTAGTACCAGACAGAACACTGAAGCTTTCTTT. This encodes CASSTRQNTEAFF.

This sequence joins TRBV19 and TRBJ1-5; D is uncertain. Per the germline V gene, CDR1 is LNHDA and CDR2 is SQIVND (reference sequence). Trimming removed 8 bases at V and 6 bases at J, with 14 bases between. This CDR3 contains 13 residues. CDR3 loop: CASPLRASQPQHF. CDR3 coding DNA: TGTGCCAGTCCCCTGAGGGCTTCTCAGCCCCAGCATTTT.

The chain joins TRBV28 to TRBJ1-1, with a tentative D call TRBD1 (5 bases). Germline V lookup: CDR1 MDHEN, CDR2 SYDVKM. Between the trimmed V and J ends, which lost 3 bases and 7 bases, there was a span of 9 bases. There are 12 residues in the CDR3. The CDR3 here is CASSFSTGEAFF. For the CDR3, the DNA is TGTGCCAGCAGTTTCTCTACAGGTGAAGCTTTCTTT. The variable domain in full, completed from reference TRBV28 and TRBJ1-1, reads DVKVTQSSRYLVKRTGEKVFLECVQDMDHENMFWYRQDPGLGLRLIYFSYDVKMKEKGDIPEGYSVSREKKERFSLILESASTNQTSMYLCASSFSTGEAFFGQGTRLTVV.

The V gene is TRBV2, the J gene TRBJ1-6; maybe TRBD1 (5 bases). Trimming took off 1 base at V and 7 bases at J, with 11 bases between the two ends. Germline V gives CDR1 SNHLY, CDR2 FYNNEI. The CDR3 spans 15 residues. The chain's CDR3 is CASSEEQAGNSPLHF. The CDR3 DNA follows: TGTGCCAGCAGTGAAGAACAGGCTGGCAATTCACCCCTCCACTTT.

This clone was observed a handful of times. DNA of the CDR3: TGTGCCAGCAGCGTAGATCGGGACACCGGGGAGCTGTTTTTT. Translating it yields CASSVDRDTGELFF. This rearrangement joins TRBV9 to TRBJ2-2; D is uncertain. From germline, CDR1 is SGDLS and CDR2 YYNGEE. The CDR3 sequence is 14 residues long. Trimming removed 0 bases at V and 3 bases at J, with 6 bases between. Based on the CDR3 plus reference TRBV9 and TRBJ2-2, the full variable domain is DSGVTQTPKHLITATGQRVTLRCSPRSGDLSVYWYQQSLDQGLQFLIQYYNGEERAKGNILERFSAQQFPDLHSELNLSSLELGDSALYFCASSVDRDTGELFFGEGSRLTVL.